This T cell receptor beta chain originates from a study of blood T cell repertoires in COVID-19. At the level of the study: Acute and convalescent COVID-19 samples came from the United States, Italy and Spain. Nucleic acid was either cDNA or gDNA, and it came from T cells, B-cell-depleted T cells, or PBMCs.

The authors' processing: How many nucleated cells were present was estimated from reference gene primer amplification. The repertoire was sequenced with immunoSEQ multiplex PCR; TCRdb's copy has only in-frame clones and lacks some. V and J calls and clone size are those listed in that table; D and trimming were worked out from the DNA. The sample holds some 40,000 clones, about four fifths seen once. V dropped 8 bases and J dropped 5; count of bases not matched to a gene: 8. Per germline, CDR1 MNHEY and CDR2 SVGAGI. The CDR3 contains 13 residues. The rearrangement uses TRBV6-5 and TRBJ2-7, with 8 nucleotides matching TRBD1. The sequence was obtained from a man aged 50 to 60 with active or convalescent COVID-19. Sequencing input: peripheral blood. CDR3 bases: TGTGCCAGCCTGGACAGGGATATGGACGAGCAGTACTTC. Its translation is CASLDRDMDEQYF.